Listed below are T cell receptor beta chains from one sample, sequenced in a study of blood T cell repertoires in COVID-19. Here immunoSEQ multiplex PCR was the method, and the copy in TCRdb shows in-frame clones only, minus some. The sample lists under 40,000 clones; approximately 87% were seen once. Sequencing used peripheral blood. All receptors derive from a man between 50 and 59 years old with active or convalescent COVID-19. Each CDR3 is given with its conserved first and last residue. The D gene is left open where the match is weak. Where a row states a size, it is once, few, many or the class of an expanded clone; other rows omit it.

clone_size,j_call,d_call,v_call,cdr3_aa,cdr3_nt
.,TRBJ2-2,.,TRBV24-1,CATSDSGSFTGELFF,TGTGCCACCAGTGACTCGGGGTCGTTCACCGGGGAGCTGTTTTTT
.,TRBJ2-1,.,TRBV27,CASTLTGAGVRNEQFF,TGTGCCAGCACCCTGACGGGGGCGGGGGTCAGGAATGAGCAGTTCTTC
.,TRBJ1-2,.,TRBV3-1/TRBV3-2,CASSLPGAANYGYTF,TGTGCCAGCAGTCTACCAGGGGCCGCTAACTATGGCTACACCTTC
once,TRBJ1-1,TRBD1,TRBV7-3,CASSRGQGEEAFF,TGTGCCAGCAGCAGAGGACAGGGGGAGGAAGCTTTCTTT
.,TRBJ1-4,.,TRBV19,CASSRPAGSSEKLFF,TGTGCCAGTAGTAGGCCGGCGGGGTCTAGTGAAAAACTGTTTTTT
.,TRBJ2-2,.,TRBV2,CASSGQSNTGELFF,TGTGCCAGCAGTGGCCAGTCGAACACCGGGGAGCTGTTTTTT
.,TRBJ1-4,.,TRBV5-1,CASSLDGRTNEKLFF,TGCGCCAGCAGCTTGGATGGGCGAACTAATGAAAAACTGTTTTTT
.,TRBJ1-4,.,TRBV6-5,CASSIDADEKLFF,TGTGCCAGCTCAATCGACGCGGATGAAAAACTGTTTTTT
.,TRBJ1-2,.,TRBV18,CASSPSGTPGYGYTF,TGTGCCAGCTCACCAAGCGGGACCCCGGGCTATGGCTACACCTTC
few,TRBJ1-5,TRBD1,TRBV9,CASSEQGGGNQPQHF,TGTGCCAGCAGCGAACAGGGGGGCGGCAATCAGCCCCAGCATTTT
few,TRBJ1-1,.,TRBV20-1,CSASGNTEAFF,TGCAGTGCTAGCGGTAACACTGAAGCTTTCTTT
few,TRBJ2-1,TRBD2,TRBV9,CASSTTGTTYYNEQFF,TGTGCCAGCAGCACCACCGGGACTACGTATTACAATGAGCAGTTCTTC
.,TRBJ1-2,.,TRBV7-9,CASSVLQASYGYTF,TGTGCCAGCAGCGTTTTACAGGCAAGCTATGGCTACACCTTC
.,TRBJ1-5,.,TRBV6-5,CASSQSLGGNQPQHF,TGTGCCAGCTCCCAGAGCCTCGGGGGGAATCAGCCCCAGCATTTT
.,TRBJ2-1,.,TRBV28,CASSLIGGRTYNEQFF,TGTGCCAGCAGTTTAATCGGTGGGAGAACCTACAATGAGCAGTTCTTC
.,TRBJ1-6,.,TRBV5-1,CASRITRESPLHF,TGCGCCAGCAGGATTACGAGGGAATCACCCCTCCACTTT
.,TRBJ2-7,TRBD1,TRBV27,CASSETGDPSYEQYF,TGTGCCAGCAGTGAAACAGGGGATCCATCCTATGAGCAGTACTTC
.,TRBJ1-3,.,TRBV29-1,CSVAGPPSGNTIYF,TGCAGCGTTGCAGGGCCCCCGTCTGGAAACACCATATATTTT
.,TRBJ1-3,.,TRBV3-1/TRBV3-2,CASSLVEGPGNTIYF,TGTGCCAGCAGCCTCGTTGAGGGCCCTGGAAACACCATATATTTT
.,TRBJ1-4,.,TRBV5-1,CASSLRGGFPTNEKLFF,TGCGCCAGCAGCTTAAGAGGAGGTTTCCCAACTAATGAAAAACTGTTTTTT
.,TRBJ2-3,.,TRBV6-5,CASVSESGTDTQYF,TGTGCCAGCGTAAGTGAGTCGGGCACAGATACGCAGTATTTT
.,TRBJ1-4,.,TRBV19,CASRPGGRSEKLFF,TGTGCCAGTAGGCCCGGGGGTAGGAGTGAAAAACTGTTTTTT
.,TRBJ1-2,.,TRBV7-9,CASSLTADYGYTF,TGTGCCAGCAGCTTAACAGCGGACTATGGCTACACCTTC
.,TRBJ2-3,TRBD2,TRBV5-1,CASTPGLAGSTDTQYF,TGCGCCAGCACCCCGGGACTAGCGGGGTCGACAGATACGCAGTATTTT
.,TRBJ2-2,TRBD1,TRBV7-2,CASSKAGTGGAGELFF,TGTGCCAGCAGTAAAGCCGGGACAGGGGGCGCCGGGGAGCTGTTTTTT
medium-sized,TRBJ2-7,.,TRBV7-9,CASSFPGDQQYF,TGTGCCAGCAGCTTTCCGGGGGACCAGCAGTACTTC
.,TRBJ2-7,TRBD2,TRBV5-5,CASSLSRLAGVSYEQYF,TGTGCCAGCAGCTTGAGTCGACTAGCGGGAGTTAGCTACGAGCAGTACTTC
.,TRBJ2-1,.,TRBV7-9,CASSPLGSSYNEQFF,TGTGCCAGCAGCCCCTTAGGGAGCTCCTACAATGAGCAGTTCTTC
.,TRBJ1-3,TRBD1,TRBV28,CASSLAGTGLSGNTIYF,TGTGCCAGCAGTCTAGCCGGGACAGGACTCTCTGGAAACACCATATATTTT
.,TRBJ2-7,TRBD1,TRBV6-5,CASSYIDPGTGGEQYF,TGTGCCAGCAGTTATATCGACCCCGGGACAGGGGGCGAGCAGTACTTC
.,TRBJ1-2,.,TRBV25-1,CASRAPNYGYTF,TGTGCCAGCAGGGCTCCTAACTATGGCTACACCTTC
.,TRBJ2-1,TRBD2,TRBV2,CASSVAGDYNEQFF,TGTGCCAGCAGCGTAGCGGGAGACTACAATGAGCAGTTCTTC
.,TRBJ2-5,TRBD1,TRBV5-1,CASSLLGTGEETQYF,TGCGCCAGCAGCTTGCTAGGCACAGGGGAAGAGACCCAGTACTTC
.,TRBJ1-1,TRBD1,TRBV9,CASSVGGQGIPEAFF,TGTGCCAGCAGCGTAGGGGGACAGGGGATCCCTGAAGCTTTCTTT
.,TRBJ1-3,.,TRBV30,CAWTVSGNTIYF,TGTGCTTGGACAGTCTCTGGAAACACCATATATTTT
.,TRBJ1-4,.,TRBV2,CASSAGLGLIYEKLFF,TGTGCCAGCAGTGCAGGGTTGGGGCTGATATATGAAAAACTGTTTTTT
.,TRBJ1-4,.,TRBV4-2,CASSQSRGGNEKLFF,TGTGCCAGCAGCCAATCCCGGGGAGGGAATGAAAAACTGTTTTTT
.,TRBJ2-1,TRBD2,TRBV5-1,CASSLGPSGSVQTDEQFF,TGCGCCAGCAGCTTGGGGCCTAGCGGGAGTGTTCAAACGGATGAGCAGTTCTTC
.,TRBJ2-2,TRBD1,TRBV29-1,CSVVNRGKTGELFF,TGCAGCGTTGTTAACAGGGGAAAAACCGGGGAGCTGTTTTTT
.,TRBJ1-4,.,TRBV19,CASSIRALENEKLFF,TGTGCCAGTAGTATCAGGGCGCTCGAGAATGAAAAACTGTTTTTT
once,TRBJ1-6,TRBD1,TRBV30,CAWGEQGYSPLHF,TGTGCCTGGGGCGAACAGGGGTATTCACCCCTCCACTTT
once,TRBJ1-1,.,TRBV12-3/TRBV12-4,CASSLFVSTEAFF,TGTGCCAGCAGTTTATTCGTCAGCACTGAAGCTTTCTTT
medium-sized,TRBJ1-1,TRBD1,TRBV30,CAWSNRDSTEAFF,TGTGCCTGGAGCAACCGGGACAGCACTGAAGCTTTCTTT
.,TRBJ1-2,.,TRBV2,CASSYTGGGLPSGYTF,TGTGCCAGCAGTTATACGGGGGGGGGCCTCCCTAGTGGCTACACCTTC